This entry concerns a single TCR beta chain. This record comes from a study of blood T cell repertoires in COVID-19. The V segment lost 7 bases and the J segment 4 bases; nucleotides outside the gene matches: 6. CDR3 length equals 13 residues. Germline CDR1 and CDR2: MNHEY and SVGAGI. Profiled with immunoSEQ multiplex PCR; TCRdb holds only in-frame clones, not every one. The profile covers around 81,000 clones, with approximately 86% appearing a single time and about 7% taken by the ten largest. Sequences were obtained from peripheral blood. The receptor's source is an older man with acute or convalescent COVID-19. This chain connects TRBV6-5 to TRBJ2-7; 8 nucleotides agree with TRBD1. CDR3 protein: CASTPTGEYEQYF. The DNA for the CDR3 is TGTGCCAGCACTCCGACAGGGGAATACGAGCAGTACTTC.